A single sample is the source of the 26 T cell receptor beta chains below, sequenced in a study of OX40 agonist ivuxolimab in advanced cancers. Assay: immunoSEQ multiplex PCR; the TCRdb copy retains only in-frame clones and omits some. The sample has about 80,000 clones, around four fifths seen once; the top ten hold around 0.8%. The specimen was CD4+ or CD8+ T cells sorted from blood, collected in a trial of the OX40 agonist ivuxolimab. The receptors stem from an adult with an advanced solid tumor such as melanoma, head and neck, liver or kidney cancer.

The chain combines TRBV19 with TRBJ2-6, with a weak D call TRBD1 (6 bases). Germline assignment: CDR1 LNHDA and CDR2 SQIVND (reference sequence). The CDR3 runs 14 residues. Trimming took off 9 bases at V and 5 bases at J, with 14 bases between the two ends. The CDR3 is CASSSGQRANVLTF. CDR3 DNA: TGTGCCAGCAGTTCAGGACAGCGGGCCAACGTCCTGACTTTC.

The chain links TRBV7-9 to TRBJ2-5; TRBD2 agrees at 9 bases. This CDR3 comprises 15 residues. CDR1 is SEHNR, CDR2 FQNEAQ, per germline (reference sequence). V lost 1 base, J lost 5 bases, and 5 bases stayed unmatched. CDR3 DNA sequence: TGTGCCAGCAGCTTAGGAGCGGGGGGATGGGAGACCCAGTACTTC. Translating gives CASSLGAGGWETQYF.

In DNA, the CDR3 is TGTGCCATCGGAAGGGACCCTGAAGGTGAAGCTTTCTTT. Translation: CAIGRDPEGEAFF. The V call is TRBV10-3, the J call TRBJ1-1; tentative D call: TRBD1 (5 bases). Trimming shortened V by 8 bases and J by 7 bases, and 17 bases separated the two germline ends. Germline V gene lookup returns CDR1 ENHRY and CDR2 SYGVKD. The CDR3 is made up of 13 amino acids.

The chain carries TRBV7-2 and TRBJ2-2; 8 bases are a match to TRBD2. From germline, CDR1 is SGHTA and CDR2 FQGNSA. The junction had 7 bases not matched to a gene; V was cut back by 1 base and J by 6 bases. The CDR3 is made up of 16 amino acids. The CDR3 nucleotides are TGTGCCAGCAGCTTAGTAGGTAGCGGGATCCCCGGGGAGCTGTTTTTT. Translating gives CASSLVGSGIPGELFF.

In its sample, this clone was seen once. This sequence joins TRBV7-2 and TRBJ1-5; 8 bases match TRBD1. The J segment lost 2 bases and the V segment lost 5 bases, leaving 5 bases of the junction unmatched. CDR3 length: 15 amino acids. Germline CDR1 reads SGHTA; CDR2 reads FQGNSA. The CDR3 spells CASSNGQGRNQPQHF. CDR3 nucleotides: TGTGCCAGCAGCAATGGACAGGGTCGCAATCAGCCCCAGCATTTT.

This chain joins TRBV5-1 and TRBJ2-2; TRBD2 aligns across 8 bases. CDR1 SGHRS and CDR2 YFSETQ come from the germline V gene. The CDR3 totals 15 residues. J was trimmed by 7 bases and V by 5 bases; bases with no gene match: 10. CDR3 sequence: CASRAVYGRGGELFF. Written as DNA, the CDR3 is TGCGCCAGCAGGGCCGTCTACGGGAGGGGCGGGGAGCTGTTTTTT.

This chain uses TRBV27 with TRBJ1-4, with TRBD1 as a possible D gene (6 bases). The CDR3 has 14 residues. Trimming stripped 6 bases from V and 8 bases from J, with 16 bases between. Germline values: CDR1 MNHEY, CDR2 SMNVEV (reference sequence). The CDR3 coding sequence is TGTGCCAGCAGGGAAGGGGGGGCACAGGAAAAACTGTTTTTT. Its translation is CASREGGAQEKLFF.

Comment on this clone: Germline and junction disagree at one end, which may indicate a read error. V usage is TRBV7-7 and J usage is TRBJ2-2; no clear D gene. Per the germline V gene, CDR1 is SSHAT and CDR2 is FNYEAQ (reference sequence). The CDR3 is 13 residues long. The CDR3 sequence: CASSPQATGELFF. The CDR3 DNA reads TGTGCTAGCAGCCCGCAGGCGACCGGGGAGCTGTTTTTT.

This chain links TRBV25-1 with TRBJ2-1; 9 nucleotides line up with TRBD1. The J segment lost 5 bases and the V segment lost 1 base, leaving 9 bases of the junction unmatched. This CDR3 has 17 residues. The germline V gene encodes CDR1 MGHDK and CDR2 SYGVNS. The CDR3 bases are TGTGCCAGCAGTGAATTGGGAGGACAGGGGAGAAACAATGAGCAGTTCTTC. Its protein product is CASSELGGQGRNNEQFF.

The V and J genes are TRBV7-2 and TRBJ2-7; 10 bases align to TRBD2. This CDR3 has 14 residues. J gave up 4 bases and V 4 bases, and 4 bases lay outside the gene matches. Germline CDR1 is SGHTA and CDR2 is FQGNSA. The CDR3 bases are TGTGCCAGCAGCTGGACTAGCGGTGATTACGAGCAGTACTTC. Amino acid sequence: CASSWTSGDYEQYF.

V gene TRBV19 combines with J gene TRBJ2-7; D ambiguous. Trimming removed 4 bases at V and 0 bases at J, with 10 bases between. CDR3 length: 14 amino acids. The germline V gene has CDR1 LNHDA and CDR2 SQIVND (reference sequence). The CDR3 DNA follows: TGTGCCAGTAGTAGACGGACGGACTCCTACGAGCAGTACTTC. It specifies CASSRRTDSYEQYF.

This chain joins TRBV5-1 and TRBJ2-7, with 7 bases fitting TRBD1. The CDR3 runs 15 residues. From germline, CDR1 is SGHRS and CDR2 YFSETQ. Germline trimming cut 4 bases from V and 5 bases from J; bases unmatched to any gene: 12. CDR3 nucleotide sequence: TGCGCCAGCAGCCCTGGCGGCAGGGGGATCGACGAGCAGTACTTC. Translating it yields CASSPGGRGIDEQYF.

The CDR3 region has the DNA TGTGCCACCCTAAGGACAGGGTGGACTGAAGCTTTCTTT. Residues: CATLRTGWTEAFF. The rearrangement links TRBV6-5 to TRBJ1-1, with TRBD1 identical over 8 bases. There are 13 residues in the CDR3. The germline gives CDR1 MNHEY, CDR2 SVGAGI. Losses at the gene ends were 10 bases for V and 5 bases for J; bases not matched to a gene: 9.

This chain links TRBV30 with TRBJ2-7; weak D call: TRBD2 (6 bases). The germline V and J ends were trimmed by 1 base and 2 bases, with 12 bases remaining between them. Germline V gene data show CDR1 as GTSNPN and CDR2 as SVGIG (reference sequence). This CDR3 comprises 14 residues. CDR3: CAWSGAGRTYEQYF. In DNA, the CDR3 is TGTGCCTGGAGTGGGGCGGGGCGAACCTACGAGCAGTACTTC.

In this sample, this clone turned up once. The chain links TRBV19 to TRBJ1-5; tentative D call: TRBD1 (6 bases). Trimming took 6 bases from V and 6 from J, leaving 15 bases between them. The CDR3 extends over 14 amino acids. The germline gives CDR1 LNHDA, CDR2 SQIVND (reference sequence). DNA of the CDR3: TGTGCCAGTAGGAGATCGCAGGGGTTTCAGCCCCAGCATTTT. Its protein is CASRRSQGFQPQHF. Together with reference TRBV19 and TRBJ1-5, the CDR3 gives the full variable domain: DGGITQSPKYLFRKEGQNVTLSCEQNLNHDAMYWYRQDPGQGLRLIYYSQIVNDFQKGDIAEGYSVSREKKESFPLTVTSAQKNPTAFYLCASRRSQGFQPQHFGDGTRLSIL.

Worth noting for this clone: Other DNA sequences in the same sample also yield this CDR3. This rearrangement joins TRBV19 to TRBJ1-1; D remains ambiguous. Germline V lookup: CDR1 LNHDA, CDR2 SQIVND (reference sequence). V lost 5 bases to trimming and J lost 3 bases, with 4 bases between them. The CDR3 runs 11 residues. CDR3 DNA sequence: TGTGCCAGTAGTTTGTACACTGAAGCTTTCTTT. Amino acid sequence: CASSLYTEAFF.

The chain recombines TRBV7-3 with TRBJ2-7, with TRBD2 identical over 9 bases. Looked up from germline, CDR1 is SGHTA and CDR2 is FQGTGA. CDR3 length: 14 amino acids. The ends lost 3 bases at V and 2 bases at J; junction bases unmatched: 2. DNA of the CDR3: TGTGCCAGCAGCTTCTCTAGCGGGACCTACGAGCAGTACTTC. It codes for CASSFSSGTYEQYF.

The V call is TRBV29-1, the J call TRBJ2-3; either TRBD1 or TRBD2 may supply D (7 bases each). Trimming took off 6 bases at V and 6 bases at J, with 16 bases between the two ends. Germline CDR1 is SQVTM and CDR2 is ANQGSEA. This CDR3 comprises 13 residues. CDR3 loop: CSVPGGGLDTQYF. CDR3 coding DNA: TGCAGCGTCCCAGGGGGGGGTCTGGATACGCAGTATTTT.

The chain links TRBV18 to TRBJ1-1, with 7 bases lining up with TRBD1. Germline V gives CDR1 KGHSH, CDR2 LQKENI. The V and J ends lost 3 bases and 1 base, in that order; junction bases with no gene match: 8. CDR3 size: 16 residues. CDR3 nucleotides: TGTGCCAGCTCACCCTTAAACAGGGGAGGGAACACTGAAGCTTTCTTT. As protein: CASSPLNRGGNTEAFF.

This chain uses TRBV7-2 with TRBJ2-7, with TRBD2 matching over 12 bases. Germline CDR1 reads SGHTA; CDR2 reads FQGNSA. The CDR3 runs to 15 residues. The trim removed 3 bases at V and 4 bases at J, leaving 4 bases unmatched. CDR3 in amino acids: CASSLTSGSLYEQYF. The DNA of the CDR3 is TGTGCCAGCAGCTTGACTAGCGGGAGTCTTTACGAGCAGTACTTC.

V gene TRBV19 combines with J gene TRBJ2-1; D perhaps matches TRBD2 (6 bases). Germline CDR1 is LNHDA and CDR2 is SQIVND (reference sequence). The CDR3 is made up of 16 amino acids. V was shortened by 5 bases and J by 7 bases, with 21 bases between the two germline ends. The CDR3 DNA reads TGTGCCAGTAGTTCCAAGGGACTTCGAGATTTAAATGAGCAGTTCTTC. Translated, it gives CASSSKGLRDLNEQFF.

The chain joins TRBV9 to TRBJ2-7, with 13 bases identical to TRBD2. The ends lost 3 bases at V and 2 bases at J; junction bases unmatched: 2. The CDR3 is 15 amino acids. Germline-derived CDR1 and CDR2 are SGDLS and YYNGEE. The CDR3 loop reads CASSEGLAGAYEQYF. DNA for the CDR3: TGTGCCAGCAGCGAAGGACTAGCGGGAGCCTACGAGCAGTACTTC.

This clone was seen once. The J gene is TRBJ2-3, the V gene TRBV6-6, with a possible D match to TRBD1 (6 bases). The CDR3 length is 13 residues. V lost 6 bases, J lost 8 bases, and 15 bases lay in between. Germline values: CDR1 MNHNY, CDR2 SVGAGI (reference sequence). The CDR3 DNA sequence: TGTGCCAGCAGCTCAGGGGAAGGGGGTACGCAGTATTTT. Its protein product is CASSSGEGGTQYF.

This clone occurred a few times. V usage is TRBV7-2 and J usage is TRBJ1-2; no definite D call. Trimming took off 1 base at V and 4 bases at J, with 10 bases between the two ends. Germline V gene sequence: CDR1 SGHTA, CDR2 FQGNSA. This CDR3 has 14 amino acids. This CDR3 is CASSLDKGSYGYTF. The CDR3 nucleotides read TGTGCCAGCAGCTTAGACAAGGGTAGCTATGGCTACACCTTC.

The chain couples TRBV6-1 to TRBJ2-7, with TRBD1 matching 7 bases. The V segment lost 4 bases and the J segment 2 bases; nucleotides outside the gene matches: 11. This CDR3 spans 16 amino acids. Germline values: CDR1 MNHNS, CDR2 SASEGT. The CDR3 sequence is CASSGPKGAHPYEQYF. The CDR3 DNA reads as TGTGCCAGCAGTGGCCCGAAGGGGGCCCATCCCTACGAGCAGTACTTC.

V is TRBV18 and J is TRBJ2-7; TRBD2 aligns across 13 bases. Germline V gene sequence: CDR1 KGHSH, CDR2 LQKENI. The CDR3 has 14 residues. V trimming: 8 bases; J trimming: 6 bases; junction bases outside the gene matches: 7. The CDR3 nucleotides read TGTGCCAGCGCTGGACTAGCGGGAGAAGCCGAGCAGTACTTC. Its translation is CASAGLAGEAEQYF.